This T cell receptor beta chain was observed in a study of tumor-infiltrating lymphocytes in primary liver carcinoma. A primer matching the constant region was used to make TCR beta cDNA from 500 to 600 ng of total RNA. What produced the TCR beta libraries was three nested multiplex PCR rounds using slightly modified ARM-PCR. Running 9 to 10 cycles apiece, the first two PCR rounds relied on TRBV1-TRBV30 forward primers together with a C-beta reverse primer. TCRdb re-called the multiplex PCR reads through MiXCR, storing one row per CDR3 protein. The table has about 22,000 distinct CDR3 sequences, 75% to 80% seen once. Without any cell sorting, roughly 18-31 mg of bulk tissue yielded co-extracted RNA and DNA. Every patient in the cohort had a primary liver carcinoma. That carcinoma was treated by surgical resection. After removal of 9 bases from V and 2 bases from J, the junction contained 11 bases not matched to a gene. The germline gives CDR1 SGHNT, CDR2 YYREEE (reference sequence). This CDR3 spans 15 amino acids.

This sequence joins TRBV5-4 and TRBJ2-7; TRBD2 agrees at 10 bases. The TCR sequence derives from a woman aged 25 to 39 with primary liver carcinoma and hepatitis B virus infection. Sequenced sample: liver tumor tissue from sampling region 1. The subset: tumor region T1, superior pole. CDR3 nucleotide sequence: TGTGCCAACAGTCCAGGACTAGCGGTAACCTACGAGCAGTACTTC. Residues: CANSPGLAVTYEQYF.